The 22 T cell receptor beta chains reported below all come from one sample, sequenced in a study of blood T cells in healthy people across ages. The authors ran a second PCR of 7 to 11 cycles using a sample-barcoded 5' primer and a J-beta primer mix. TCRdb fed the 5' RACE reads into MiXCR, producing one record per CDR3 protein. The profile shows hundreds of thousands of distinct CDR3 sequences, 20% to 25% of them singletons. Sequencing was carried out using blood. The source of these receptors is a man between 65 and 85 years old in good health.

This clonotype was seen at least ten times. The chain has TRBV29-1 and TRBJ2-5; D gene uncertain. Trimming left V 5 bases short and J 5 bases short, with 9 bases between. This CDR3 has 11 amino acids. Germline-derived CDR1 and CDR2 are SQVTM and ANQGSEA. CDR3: CSVQALETQYF. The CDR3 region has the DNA TGCAGCGTTCAGGCCCTGGAGACCCAGTACTTC.

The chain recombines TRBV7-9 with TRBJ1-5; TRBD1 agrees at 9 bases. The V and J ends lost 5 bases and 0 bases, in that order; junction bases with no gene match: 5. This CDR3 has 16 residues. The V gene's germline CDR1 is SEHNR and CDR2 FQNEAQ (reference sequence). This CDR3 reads CASSPGQGNSNQPQHF. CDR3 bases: TGTGCCAGCAGCCCGGGACAGGGTAATAGCAATCAGCCCCAGCATTTT.

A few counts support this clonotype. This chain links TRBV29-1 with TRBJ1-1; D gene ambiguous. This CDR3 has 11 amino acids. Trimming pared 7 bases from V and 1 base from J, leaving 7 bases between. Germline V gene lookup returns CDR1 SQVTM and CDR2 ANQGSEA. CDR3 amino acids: CSGRANTEAFF. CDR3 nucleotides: TGCAGCGGGCGGGCGAACACTGAAGCTTTCTTT. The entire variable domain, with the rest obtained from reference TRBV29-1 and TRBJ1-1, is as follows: SAVISQKPSRDICQRGTSLTIQCQVDSQVTMMFWYRQQPGQSLTLIATANQGSEATYESGFVIDKFPISRPNLTFSTLTVSNMSPEDSSIYLCSGRANTEAFFGQGTRLTVV.

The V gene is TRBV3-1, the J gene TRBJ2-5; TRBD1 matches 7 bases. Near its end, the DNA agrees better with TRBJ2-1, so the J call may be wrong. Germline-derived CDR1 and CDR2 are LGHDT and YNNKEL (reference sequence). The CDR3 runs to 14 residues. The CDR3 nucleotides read TGTGCCAGCAGCCGACAGGGCGGAGCGAATGAGCAGTTCTTC. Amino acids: CASSRQGGANEQFF.

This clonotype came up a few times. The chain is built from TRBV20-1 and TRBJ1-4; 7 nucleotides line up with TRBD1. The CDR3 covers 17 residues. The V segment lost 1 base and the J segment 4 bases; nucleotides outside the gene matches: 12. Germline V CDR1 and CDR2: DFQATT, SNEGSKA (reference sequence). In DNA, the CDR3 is TGCAGTGCTAGAGTCCCGCCGGACAGGAGTCTTAATGAAAAACTGTTTTTT. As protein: CSARVPPDRSLNEKLFF.

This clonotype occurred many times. The CDR3 reads CASSGYKGPSKNIQYF. CDR3 DNA sequence: TGTGCCAGCAGCGGATACAAGGGACCCTCCAAAAACATTCAGTACTTC. The chain uses TRBV21-1 and TRBJ2-4; the listed D gene, TRBD2, was not tested against the DNA. TRBV21-1 is shown as a pseudogene. The CDR3 runs to 16 residues.

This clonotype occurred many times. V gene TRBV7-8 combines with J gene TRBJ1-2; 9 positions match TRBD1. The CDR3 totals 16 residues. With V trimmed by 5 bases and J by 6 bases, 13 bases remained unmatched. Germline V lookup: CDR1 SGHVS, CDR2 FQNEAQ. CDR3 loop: CASSALMTDRGDGYTF. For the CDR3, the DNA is TGTGCCAGCAGCGCCCTTATGACGGACAGGGGTGATGGCTACACCTTC.

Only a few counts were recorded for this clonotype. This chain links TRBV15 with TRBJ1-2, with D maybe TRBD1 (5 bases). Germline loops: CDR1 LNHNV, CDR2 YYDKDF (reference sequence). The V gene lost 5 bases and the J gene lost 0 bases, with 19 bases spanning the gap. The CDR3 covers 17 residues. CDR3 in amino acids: CATSRRQSGTSNYGYTF. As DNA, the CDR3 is TGTGCCACCAGCCGTCGGCAATCCGGGACGTCTAACTATGGCTACACCTTC. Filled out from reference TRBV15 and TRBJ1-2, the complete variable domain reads DAMVIQNPRYQVTQFGKPVTLSCSQTLNHNVMYWYQQKSSQAPKLLFHYYDKDFNNEADTPDNFQSRRPNTSFCFLDIRSPGLGDTAMYLCATSRRQSGTSNYGYTFGSGTRLTVV.

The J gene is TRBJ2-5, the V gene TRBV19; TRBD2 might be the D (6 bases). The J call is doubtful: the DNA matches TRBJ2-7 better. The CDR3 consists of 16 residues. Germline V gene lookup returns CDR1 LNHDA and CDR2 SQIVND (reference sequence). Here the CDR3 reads CASSIDGGTSSSEQYF. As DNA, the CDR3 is TGTGCCAGTAGTATAGATGGGGGGACTTCAAGCAGCGAGCAGTACTTC.

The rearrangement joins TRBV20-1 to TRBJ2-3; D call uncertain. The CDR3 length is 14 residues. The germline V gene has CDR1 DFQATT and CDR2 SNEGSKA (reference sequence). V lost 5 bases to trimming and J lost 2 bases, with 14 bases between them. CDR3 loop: CSALIPGHTDTQYF. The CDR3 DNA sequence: TGCAGTGCTCTCATTCCGGGCCACACAGATACGCAGTATTTT.

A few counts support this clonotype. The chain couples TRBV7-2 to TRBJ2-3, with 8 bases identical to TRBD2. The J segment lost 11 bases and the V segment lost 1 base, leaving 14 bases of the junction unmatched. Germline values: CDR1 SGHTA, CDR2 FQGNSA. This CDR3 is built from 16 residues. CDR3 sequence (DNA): TGTGCCAGCAGCTTAGGGGTTTCGGGGGGGCAACTAGAGCAGTATTTT. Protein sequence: CASSLGVSGGQLEQYF.

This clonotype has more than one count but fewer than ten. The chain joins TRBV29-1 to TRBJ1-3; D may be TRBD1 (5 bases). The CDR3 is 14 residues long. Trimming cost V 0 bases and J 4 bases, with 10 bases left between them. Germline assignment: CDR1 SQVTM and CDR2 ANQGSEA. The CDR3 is CSVEEGVSGNTIYF. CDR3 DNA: TGCAGCGTTGAAGAAGGGGTCTCCGGAAACACCATATATTTT.

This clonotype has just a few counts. CDR3 loop: CASSLAVNPTDTQYF. The CDR3, as DNA: TGTGCCAGCAGCTTAGCCGTCAACCCCACAGATACGCAGTATTTT. This chain uses TRBV7-6 with TRBJ2-3; D remains unclear. V lost 0 bases and J 2 bases, leaving 9 bases between the germline ends. The germline gives CDR1 SGHVS, CDR2 FNYEAQ. CDR3 length: 15 residues. Based on the CDR3 plus reference TRBV7-6 and TRBJ2-3, the full variable domain is GAGVSQSPRYKVTKRGQDVALRCDPISGHVSLYWYRQALGQGPEFLTYFNYEAQQDKSGLPNDRFSAERPEGSISTLTIQRTEQRDSAMYRCASSLAVNPTDTQYFGPGTRLTVL.

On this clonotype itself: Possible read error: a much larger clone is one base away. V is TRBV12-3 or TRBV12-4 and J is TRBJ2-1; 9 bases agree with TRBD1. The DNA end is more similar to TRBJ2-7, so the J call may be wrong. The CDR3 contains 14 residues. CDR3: CVSNSDRGNYEQYF. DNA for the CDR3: TGTGTCAGCAACTCGGACAGGGGAAACTACGAGCAGTACTTC.

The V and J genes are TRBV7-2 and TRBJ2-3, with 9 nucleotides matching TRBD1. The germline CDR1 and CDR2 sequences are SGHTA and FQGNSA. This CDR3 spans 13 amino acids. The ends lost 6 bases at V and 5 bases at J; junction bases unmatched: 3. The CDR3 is CASSGQGRDTQYF. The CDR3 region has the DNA TGTGCCAGCAGTGGACAGGGGAGAGATACGCAGTATTTT.

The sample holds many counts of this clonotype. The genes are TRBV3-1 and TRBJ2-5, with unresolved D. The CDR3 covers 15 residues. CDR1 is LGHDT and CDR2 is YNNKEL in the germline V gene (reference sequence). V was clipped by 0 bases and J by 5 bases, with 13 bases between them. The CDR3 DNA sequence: TGTGCCAGCAGCCAAGATCCTAAAGGGTTGGAGACCCAGTACTTC. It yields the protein CASSQDPKGLETQYF.

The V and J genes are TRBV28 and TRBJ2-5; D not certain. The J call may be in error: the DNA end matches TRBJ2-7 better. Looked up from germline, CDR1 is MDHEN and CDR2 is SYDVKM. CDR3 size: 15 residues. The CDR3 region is CASSLQLSTTYEQYF. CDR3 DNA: TGTGCCAGCAGTTTACAGTTAAGTACTACCTACGAGCAGTACTTC.

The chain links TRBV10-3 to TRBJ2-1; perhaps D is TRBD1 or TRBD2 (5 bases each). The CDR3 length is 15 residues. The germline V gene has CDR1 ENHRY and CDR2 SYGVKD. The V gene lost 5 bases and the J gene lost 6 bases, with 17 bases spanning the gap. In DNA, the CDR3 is TGTGCCATCAGTAATAACAGGAATGCGGGCAATGAGCAGTTCTTC. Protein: CAISNNRNAGNEQFF.

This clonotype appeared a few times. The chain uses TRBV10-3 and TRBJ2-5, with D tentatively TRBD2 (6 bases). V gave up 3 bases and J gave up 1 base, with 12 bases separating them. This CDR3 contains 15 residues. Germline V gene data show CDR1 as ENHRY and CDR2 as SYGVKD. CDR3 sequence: CAISDVAGTQETQYF. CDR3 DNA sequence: TGTGCCATCAGTGATGTGGCGGGGACCCAAGAGACCCAGTACTTC.

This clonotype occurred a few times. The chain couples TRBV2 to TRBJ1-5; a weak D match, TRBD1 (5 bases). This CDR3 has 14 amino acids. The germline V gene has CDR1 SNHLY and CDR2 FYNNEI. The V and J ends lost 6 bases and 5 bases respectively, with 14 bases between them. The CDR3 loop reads CASRPQRGYQPQHF. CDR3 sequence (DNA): TGTGCCAGCAGGCCCCAGCGGGGGTATCAGCCCCAGCATTTT.

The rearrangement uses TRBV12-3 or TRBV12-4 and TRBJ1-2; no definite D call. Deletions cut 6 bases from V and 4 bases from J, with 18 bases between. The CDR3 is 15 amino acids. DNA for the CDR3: TGTGCCAGCAGCCCCGATGGGCCAGACTTCTATGGCTACACCTTC. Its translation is CASSPDGPDFYGYTF.

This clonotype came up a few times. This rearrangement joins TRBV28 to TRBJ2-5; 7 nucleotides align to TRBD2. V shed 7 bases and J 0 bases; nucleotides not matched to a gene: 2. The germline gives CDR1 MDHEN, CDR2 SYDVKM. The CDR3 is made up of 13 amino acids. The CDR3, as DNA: TGTGCCAGCAATCTAGCGGACCAAGAGACCCAGTACTTC. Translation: CASNLADQETQYF. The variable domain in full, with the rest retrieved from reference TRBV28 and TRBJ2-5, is DVKVTQSSRYLVKRTGEKVFLECVQDMDHENMFWYRQDPGLGLRLIYFSYDVKMKEKGDIPEGYSVSREKKERFSLILESASTNQTSMYLCASNLADQETQYFGPGTRLLVL.